Listed below are T cell receptor beta chains from one sample, sequenced in a study of Tregs in tolerant kidney transplant recipients. Method: immunoSEQ multiplex PCR; TCRdb's copy keeps in-frame clones and lacks some. The top ten hold 3.5% to 5.5% of the sample, which has 68,000 or so clones, about four fifths seen once. Material: CD4+ T cells from blood. The origin of the receptors is a human donor in good health. The CDR3 runs from the conserved cysteine through the conserved F or W. The D gene is left open where the match is weak. Clone size is not always given. Where it is, it says once, few, many or a class for expanded clones.

v_gene: TRBV7-3; abundance: -; d_gene: -; j_gene: TRBJ2-7; CDR3nt: TGTGCCAGCAGCTTAGCGCCGGGACGGGTGGTCTACGAGCAGTACTTC; CDR3aa: CASSLAPGRVVYEQYF
v_gene: TRBV6-5; abundance: few; d_gene: TRBD1; j_gene: TRBJ1-1; CDR3nt: TGTGCCAGCATCGGAGGGGGCAGGATCACTGAAGCTTTCTTT; CDR3aa: CASIGGGRITEAFF
v_gene: TRBV30; abundance: -; d_gene: -; j_gene: TRBJ1-2; CDR3nt: TGTGCCCAGCAGATTTCCTATGGCTACACCTTC; CDR3aa: CAQQISYGYTF
v_gene: TRBV11-2; abundance: -; d_gene: TRBD1; j_gene: TRBJ1-1; CDR3nt: TGTGCCAGCAGCTCATGGACAGGGAGAGGGAACACTGAAGCTTTCTTT; CDR3aa: CASSSWTGRGNTEAFF
v_gene: TRBV10-3; abundance: few; d_gene: -; j_gene: TRBJ2-5; CDR3nt: TGTGCCATCAGAAAATCTGAAGGGGGGGGAGTAGAGGAGACCCAGTACTTC; CDR3aa: CAIRKSEGGGVEETQYF
v_gene: TRBV5-1; abundance: -; d_gene: -; j_gene: TRBJ1-2; CDR3nt: TGTGCCAGCAGCTTTGGGGGCAACTATGGCTACACCTTC; CDR3aa: CASSFGGNYGYTF
v_gene: TRBV7-2; abundance: -; d_gene: TRBD2; j_gene: TRBJ2-7; CDR3nt: TGTGCCAGCAGCTTAGCGGGACTAGCGATCCACGAGCAGTACTTC; CDR3aa: CASSLAGLAIHEQYF
v_gene: TRBV7-9; abundance: -; d_gene: -; j_gene: TRBJ2-3; CDR3nt: TGTGCCAGCACCCCCATTTCTGGCACAGATACGCAGTATTTT; CDR3aa: CASTPISGTDTQYF
v_gene: TRBV9; abundance: -; d_gene: TRBD1; j_gene: TRBJ1-1; CDR3nt: TGTGCCAGCAGCCCCTTAGGGGGCTTGGACACTGAAGCTTTCTTT; CDR3aa: CASSPLGGLDTEAFF
v_gene: TRBV18; abundance: -; d_gene: TRBD1; j_gene: TRBJ2-2; CDR3nt: TGTGCCAGCTCACCCCGACAGGGCACCGGGGAGCTGTTTTTT; CDR3aa: CASSPRQGTGELFF
v_gene: TRBV27; abundance: -; d_gene: -; j_gene: TRBJ1-2; CDR3nt: TGTGCCAGCAGTTTATCTCCAACAGGGAGCTATGGCTACACCTTC; CDR3aa: CASSLSPTGSYGYTF
v_gene: TRBV2; abundance: -; d_gene: TRBD2; j_gene: TRBJ2-5; CDR3nt: TGTGCCAGCAAACGGACTAGCGGGGTCAAGACCCAGTACTTC; CDR3aa: CASKRTSGVKTQYF
v_gene: TRBV19; abundance: -; d_gene: -; j_gene: TRBJ2-2; CDR3nt: TGTGCCAGTAGTACCTCCCTGGGGGCAGCGAACACCGGGGAGCTGTTTTTT; CDR3aa: CASSTSLGAANTGELFF
v_gene: TRBV29-1; abundance: -; d_gene: TRBD2; j_gene: TRBJ2-5; CDR3nt: TGCAGCGTCGTTCGGGAGGACCAAGAGACCCAGTACTTC; CDR3aa: CSVVREDQETQYF
v_gene: TRBV5-3; abundance: -; d_gene: TRBD1; j_gene: TRBJ1-5; CDR3nt: TGTGCCAGAAGCTTAAGAAGGACAGGGAAGGGCAATCAGCCCCAGCATTTT; CDR3aa: CARSLRRTGKGNQPQHF
v_gene: TRBV6-1; abundance: -; d_gene: -; j_gene: TRBJ1-5; CDR3nt: TGTGCCAGCAACGGGGGGGAAAGCAATCAGCCCCAGCATTTT; CDR3aa: CASNGGESNQPQHF
v_gene: TRBV5-6; abundance: -; d_gene: TRBD1; j_gene: TRBJ1-1; CDR3nt: TGTGCCAGCAGCTCAAACAGGGGCACTGAAGCTTTCTTT; CDR3aa: CASSSNRGTEAFF
v_gene: TRBV7-9; abundance: -; d_gene: TRBD1; j_gene: TRBJ1-2; CDR3nt: TGTGCCAGCAGCCCCAGGGGGGACTATGGCTACACCTTC; CDR3aa: CASSPRGDYGYTF
v_gene: TRBV6-5; abundance: -; d_gene: TRBD1; j_gene: TRBJ1-1; CDR3nt: TGTGCCAGCAGGGACAGGGCGAACACTGAAGCTTTCTTT; CDR3aa: CASRDRANTEAFF
v_gene: TRBV6-5; abundance: -; d_gene: -; j_gene: TRBJ2-3; CDR3nt: TGTGCCAGCAGCCCAGGACCTCGACGGAGAGATACGCAGTATTTT; CDR3aa: CASSPGPRRRDTQYF
v_gene: TRBV7-9; abundance: -; d_gene: TRBD1; j_gene: TRBJ1-3; CDR3nt: TGTGCCAGCAGCTCCCGCGGACAGGGGGCAGGAAACACCATATATTTT; CDR3aa: CASSSRGQGAGNTIYF
v_gene: TRBV9; abundance: -; d_gene: -; j_gene: TRBJ1-4; CDR3nt: TGTGCCAGCAGCGTTACACAGGGACGTGAAAAACTGTTTTTT; CDR3aa: CASSVTQGREKLFF
v_gene: TRBV18; abundance: -; d_gene: -; j_gene: TRBJ2-7; CDR3nt: TGTGCCAGCTCACCCCCGGGGAGGGGGTCCTACGAGCAGTACTTC; CDR3aa: CASSPPGRGSYEQYF
v_gene: TRBV18; abundance: -; d_gene: TRBD1; j_gene: TRBJ2-3; CDR3nt: TGTGCCAGCTCACCCTTCCGGGGACAGGGGACGGATGCAGATACGCAGTATTTT; CDR3aa: CASSPFRGQGTDADTQYF
v_gene: TRBV4-2; abundance: -; d_gene: -; j_gene: TRBJ2-5; CDR3nt: TGTGCCAGCAGCCGCCGGTTGGGGCAGGCGGAGACCCAGTACTTC; CDR3aa: CASSRRLGQAETQYF
v_gene: TRBV7-8; abundance: -; d_gene: TRBD1; j_gene: TRBJ1-5; CDR3nt: TGTGCCAGCAGCTTAGAAGGACAGGGCAACAATCAGCCCCAGCATTTT; CDR3aa: CASSLEGQGNNQPQHF
v_gene: TRBV6-5; abundance: -; d_gene: TRBD2; j_gene: TRBJ2-7; CDR3nt: TGTGCCAGCAGGGGACTAGCGGAAAGCTACGAGCAGTACTTC; CDR3aa: CASRGLAESYEQYF
v_gene: TRBV23-1; abundance: once; d_gene: -; j_gene: TRBJ2-7; CDR3nt: TGCGCCAGCAGTCAATCTTCGGCGTCCTACGAGCAGTACTTC; CDR3aa: CASSQSSASYEQYF
v_gene: TRBV19; abundance: -; d_gene: -; j_gene: TRBJ1-1; CDR3nt: TGTGCCACCAGGACGGTGAACACTGAAGCTTTCTTT; CDR3aa: CATRTVNTEAFF
v_gene: TRBV9; abundance: -; d_gene: TRBD2; j_gene: TRBJ2-2; CDR3nt: TGTGCCAGCAGCGTCGCGGGGGGCGGGAACACCGGGGAGCTGTTTTTT; CDR3aa: CASSVAGGGNTGELFF
v_gene: TRBV7-2; abundance: once; d_gene: -; j_gene: TRBJ2-5; CDR3nt: TGTGCCAGCAGCTTAGATCGGGGGCGAAGGGCCCAGTACTTC; CDR3aa: CASSLDRGRRAQYF
v_gene: TRBV7-3; abundance: -; d_gene: -; j_gene: TRBJ2-3; CDR3nt: TGTGCCAGCAGCTTAGCTCCCTACACAGATACGCAGTATTTT; CDR3aa: CASSLAPYTDTQYF
v_gene: TRBV6-5; abundance: -; d_gene: TRBD1; j_gene: TRBJ2-5; CDR3nt: TGTGCCAGCAGAGGACAGGGTCGCGAGACCCAGTACTTC; CDR3aa: CASRGQGRETQYF
v_gene: TRBV9; abundance: -; d_gene: TRBD2; j_gene: TRBJ2-1; CDR3nt: TGTGCCAGCAGCGCCGGGACTAGCGCTTACAATGAGCAGTTCTTC; CDR3aa: CASSAGTSAYNEQFF
v_gene: TRBV5-1; abundance: once; d_gene: -; j_gene: TRBJ1-2; CDR3nt: TGCGCCAGCAGCTTGGGCCTAGGGACGGCCTATGGCTACACCTTC; CDR3aa: CASSLGLGTAYGYTF
v_gene: TRBV15; abundance: -; d_gene: -; j_gene: TRBJ2-7; CDR3nt: TGTGCCACCAGTAGGTACCGGGATCACAGCTCCTACGAGCAGTACTTC; CDR3aa: CATSRYRDHSSYEQYF
v_gene: TRBV7-2; abundance: -; d_gene: -; j_gene: TRBJ2-3; CDR3nt: TGTGCCAGCAGCTTTTCTCTGCGGGGGCCTGTGGGAGATACGCAGTATTTT; CDR3aa: CASSFSLRGPVGDTQYF
v_gene: TRBV7-3; abundance: few; d_gene: TRBD2; j_gene: TRBJ2-3; CDR3nt: TGTGCCAGCAGCCAAGACTCGACTGGGGGGGAGGATACGCAGTATTTT; CDR3aa: CASSQDSTGGEDTQYF
v_gene: TRBV18; abundance: -; d_gene: TRBD1; j_gene: TRBJ1-1; CDR3nt: TGTGCCAGCTCAACCCTGGACAGGGGGAACACTGAAGCTTTCTTT; CDR3aa: CASSTLDRGNTEAFF
v_gene: TRBV7-8; abundance: -; d_gene: -; j_gene: TRBJ2-1; CDR3nt: TGTGCCAGCAGCTCGGGAGTTCTCGATGAGCAGTTCTTC; CDR3aa: CASSSGVLDEQFF
v_gene: TRBV7-9; abundance: -; d_gene: TRBD1; j_gene: TRBJ1-5; CDR3nt: TGTGCCAGCAGCCCACAGACAGGGAACAATCAGCCCCAGCATTTT; CDR3aa: CASSPQTGNNQPQHF
v_gene: TRBV4-2; abundance: -; d_gene: -; j_gene: TRBJ2-1; CDR3nt: TGTGCCAGCAGCCAAGTGTACAATGAGCAGTTCTTC; CDR3aa: CASSQVYNEQFF
v_gene: TRBV4-1; abundance: -; d_gene: -; j_gene: TRBJ1-3; CDR3nt: TGCGCCAGCAGCCTTCGGGACCGAAGCTCTGGAAACACCATATATTTT; CDR3aa: CASSLRDRSSGNTIYF
v_gene: TRBV11-2; abundance: -; d_gene: -; j_gene: TRBJ2-7; CDR3nt: TGTGCCAGCAGCTGGGACCTCGCGCCCGAGCAGTACTTC; CDR3aa: CASSWDLAPEQYF
v_gene: TRBV18; abundance: -; d_gene: TRBD1; j_gene: TRBJ2-7; CDR3nt: TGTGCCAGCTCACCTCCTTCGGGACAGGGGGCGGGCGAGCAGTACTTC; CDR3aa: CASSPPSGQGAGEQYF
v_gene: TRBV5-4; abundance: -; d_gene: TRBD1; j_gene: TRBJ1-1; CDR3nt: TGTGCCAGCAGGAAGCCGGGACAGGTGAACACTGAAGCTTTCTTT; CDR3aa: CASRKPGQVNTEAFF
v_gene: TRBV18; abundance: -; d_gene: TRBD2; j_gene: TRBJ2-7; CDR3nt: TGTGCCAGCTCACAGACTAGCGGGAGGGCCTACGAGCAGTACTTC; CDR3aa: CASSQTSGRAYEQYF
v_gene: TRBV5-4; abundance: -; d_gene: -; j_gene: TRBJ1-2; CDR3nt: TGTGCCAGCAGCTTTTGGGGCGGCTACACCTTC; CDR3aa: CASSFWGGYTF
v_gene: TRBV5-1; abundance: -; d_gene: -; j_gene: TRBJ2-3; CDR3nt: TGCGCCAGCCGACCGGCTGCGGGATGGGGGACAGATACGCAGTATTTT; CDR3aa: CASRPAAGWGTDTQYF
v_gene: TRBV11-2; abundance: -; d_gene: -; j_gene: TRBJ2-2; CDR3nt: TGTGCCAGCAGCTTAGATCTGGGGGCTTCCTTCGGGGAGCTGTTTTTT; CDR3aa: CASSLDLGASFGELFF
v_gene: TRBV6-5; abundance: -; d_gene: -; j_gene: TRBJ1-1; CDR3nt: TGTGCCAGCAGTCGGACGGATACAACTGAAGCTTTCTTT; CDR3aa: CASSRTDTTEAFF
v_gene: TRBV2; abundance: -; d_gene: -; j_gene: TRBJ2-3; CDR3nt: TGTGCCAGCAGTGAGACTAGGACGCAGTATTTT; CDR3aa: CASSETRTQYF
v_gene: TRBV7-2; abundance: -; d_gene: -; j_gene: TRBJ2-5; CDR3nt: TGTGCCAGCAGCCCCGCTGCCCAAGAGACCCAGTACTTC; CDR3aa: CASSPAAQETQYF